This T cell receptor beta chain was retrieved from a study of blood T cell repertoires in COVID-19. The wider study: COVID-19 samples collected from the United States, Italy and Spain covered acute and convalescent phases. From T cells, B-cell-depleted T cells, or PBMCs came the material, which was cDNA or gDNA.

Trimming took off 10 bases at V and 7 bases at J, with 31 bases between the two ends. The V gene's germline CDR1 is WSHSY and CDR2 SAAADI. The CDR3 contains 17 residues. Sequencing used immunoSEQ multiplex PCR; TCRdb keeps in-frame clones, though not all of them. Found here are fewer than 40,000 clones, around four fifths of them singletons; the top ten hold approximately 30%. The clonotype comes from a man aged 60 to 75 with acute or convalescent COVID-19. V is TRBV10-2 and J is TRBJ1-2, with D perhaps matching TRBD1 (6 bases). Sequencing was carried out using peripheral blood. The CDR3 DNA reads TGCGCCAACCTGCGTAGGCAGGGGCAACCCACCGGGGTTGGCTACACCTTC. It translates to CANLRRQGQPTGVGYTF.